This T cell receptor (beta chain) was found in a study of CXCR3-negative and CXCR3-positive naive CD8 T cells. Study outcomes and limitations: Greater hydrophobicity was found in TRB CDR3s of CXCR3-positive naive cells than of CXCR3-negative naive cells. Both naive subsets had comparably high diversity; memory CD8+ cells much lower. Fresh PBMCs served for most assays, and CXCR3 expression fell partially after cryopreservation. The TRBV-TRBJ usage of naive CXCR3-negative and CXCR3-positive cells was similar, but that of memory cells differed.

TRB cDNA was prepared as libraries by UMI-labeled 5' RACE. TCRdb reprocessed the 5' RACE reads, keeping one entry per CDR3 protein, no DNA. The repertoire shows roughly 80,000 distinct CDR3 sequences; the top ten hold about 0.62%. In regard to this clonotype: The target antigen is unknown.

The CDR3 length is 14 residues. Germline CDR1 reads MNHEY; CDR2 reads SVGAGI. The sequence derives from a human donor in good health. Some clones in this sample may be carry-over from other donors' samples. The chain employs TRBV6-5 and TRBJ2-1; TCRdb indicates TRBD2, and absent DNA this call remains unverified. Sequencing was done on a sample of naive CXCR3+ CD8+ T cells from blood. The subset is: CD45RO-CCR7+CD27+CD95- naive CD8+ T cells expressing CXCR3 (TNR3+). The chain's CDR3 is CASSNRDFDNEQFF.